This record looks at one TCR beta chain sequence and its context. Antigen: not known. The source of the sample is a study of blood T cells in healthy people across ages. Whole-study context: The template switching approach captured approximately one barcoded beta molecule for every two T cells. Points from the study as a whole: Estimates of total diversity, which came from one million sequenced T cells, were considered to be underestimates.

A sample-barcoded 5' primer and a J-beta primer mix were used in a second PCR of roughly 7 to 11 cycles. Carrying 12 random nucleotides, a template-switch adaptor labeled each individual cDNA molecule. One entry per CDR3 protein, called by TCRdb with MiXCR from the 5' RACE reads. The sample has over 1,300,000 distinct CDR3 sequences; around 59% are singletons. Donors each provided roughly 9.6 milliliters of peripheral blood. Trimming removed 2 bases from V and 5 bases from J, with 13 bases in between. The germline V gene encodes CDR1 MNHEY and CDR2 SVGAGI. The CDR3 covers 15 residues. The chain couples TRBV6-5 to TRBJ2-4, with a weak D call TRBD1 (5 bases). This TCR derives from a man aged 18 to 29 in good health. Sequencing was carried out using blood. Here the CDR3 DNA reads TGTGCCAGCAGTTACGGCCAGGGTTGGGAAAACATTCAGTACTTC. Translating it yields CASSYGQGWENIQYF.